This TCR beta chain was found in a study of shared clonotypes between healthy human individuals. Study observations and caveats: Naive CD4 clonotypes overlapped across a few donors at roughly 4.5%. Estimated clonotype richness was generally higher in naive than memory subsets.

Profiled with immunoSEQ multiplex PCR; TCRdb holds only in-frame clones, not every one. The data show about 2.4 million clones, around nine tenths seen once. Germline-derived CDR1 and CDR2 are SGHRS and YFSETQ. With 3 bases removed from V and 6 bases from J, the gap between germline ends came to 16 bases. CDR3 length: 14 residues. Note on this clone: Antigen unknown.

This sequence joins TRBV5-1 and TRBJ2-7, with D unclear. This clonotype originated in a man aged 18 to 30 in good health. The specimen sequenced was naive CD4+ T cells sorted from blood. Subset given: CD45RA+ positively selected. The CDR3 region has the DNA TGCGCCAGCAGCTCGGTCGGCGGTCCTGGCGAGCAGTACTTC. This codes for CASSSVGGPGEQYF. Supplemented by reference TRBV5-1 and TRBJ2-7, the full variable domain reads KAGVTQTPRYLIKTRGQQVTLSCSPISGHRSVSWYQQTPGQGLQFLFEYFSETQRNKGNFPGRFSGRQFSNSRSEMNVSTLELGDSALYLCASSSVGGPGEQYFGPGTRLTVT.